These 12 T cell receptor beta chains were all obtained from the same sample, sequenced in a study of blood T cell repertoires in COVID-19. Sequencing used immunoSEQ multiplex PCR; TCRdb keeps in-frame clones, though not all of them. The table has roughly 100,000 clones, roughly nine tenths seen once. The sequencing input was peripheral blood. The source of these receptors is a woman older than 75 in a cohort sampled during active COVID-19.

The chain joins TRBV28 to TRBJ2-5; weak D call: TRBD1 (5 bases). CDR1 is MDHEN, CDR2 SYDVKM, per germline. This CDR3 is 12 amino acids long. V lost 7 bases and J 2 bases, leaving 8 bases between the germline ends. The CDR3 loop is CASTQGQETQYF. CDR3 nucleotides: TGTGCCAGCACTCAGGGACAAGAGACCCAGTACTTC.

The J gene is TRBJ1-1, the V gene TRBV18; D gene uncertain. CDR1 is KGHSH, CDR2 LQKENI, per germline. Trimming pared 3 bases from V and 1 base from J, leaving 12 bases between. The CDR3 covers 15 residues. For the CDR3, the DNA is TGTGCCAGCTCACCTCTCGTGGAGGGGAACACTGAAGCTTTCTTT. Protein sequence: CASSPLVEGNTEAFF.

V is TRBV3-1 (or the pseudogene TRBV3-2) and J is TRBJ2-7; 11 bases align to TRBD1. Trimming cost V 4 bases and J 3 bases; bases outside gene matches: 11. CDR1 and CDR2 (germline): LGHDT, YNNKEL (reference sequence). The CDR3 spans 17 residues. The DNA for the CDR3 is TGTGCCAGCAGCCGGGGGGACAGGGGGTCTTCCGGCTACGAGCAGTACTTC. Its protein is CASSRGDRGSSGYEQYF.

The chain recombines TRBV28 with TRBJ1-2; 7 bases align to TRBD1. The CDR3 runs to 12 residues. V trimming: 2 bases; J trimming: 8 bases; junction bases outside the gene matches: 2. The germline V gene encodes CDR1 MDHEN and CDR2 SYDVKM. The CDR3 is CASSLNRGGYTF. CDR3 nucleotides: TGTGCCAGCAGTTTAAACAGGGGCGGCTACACCTTC.

The DNA for the CDR3 is TGCGCCAGCAGCCACGGGACAGGGGGGAGTGAAAAACTGTTTTTT. Translated, it gives CASSHGTGGSEKLFF. V gene TRBV5-1 combines with J gene TRBJ1-4; 11 positions match TRBD1. CDR1 and CDR2 (germline): SGHRS, YFSETQ. This CDR3 spans 15 amino acids. With 4 bases clipped from V and 7 bases from J, the junction kept 6 bases outside the gene matches.

This rearrangement joins TRBV6-5 to TRBJ2-7, with 11 bases fitting TRBD2. In germline, CDR1 is MNHEY, CDR2 SVGAGI. The CDR3 spans 15 residues. V lost 7 bases to trimming and J lost 0 bases; unmatched junction nucleotides: 5. The CDR3 region has the DNA TGTGCCAGCATTATGACTAGCGGGGACTCCTACGAGCAGTACTTC. This sequence encodes CASIMTSGDSYEQYF.

The chain carries TRBV19 and TRBJ1-3; TRBD1 matches 9 bases. The V gene end was trimmed by 6 bases and the J gene end by 7 bases; junction bases not matched to a gene: 10. CDR1 is LNHDA and CDR2 is SQIVND in the germline V gene (reference sequence). The CDR3 totals 15 residues. CDR3 nucleotides: TGTGCCAGTAGCCCCACACTCGGACAGGGGAACACCATATATTTT. Its translation is CASSPTLGQGNTIYF.

The chain carries TRBV6-6 and TRBJ1-2, with 7 bases that match TRBD1. CDR3 length: 13 residues. With 7 bases clipped from V and 1 base from J, the junction kept 3 bases outside the gene matches. The germline gives CDR1 MNHNY, CDR2 SVGAGI (reference sequence). CDR3 nucleotides: TGTGCCAGCACTTCAGGGGGTAACTATGGCTACACCTTC. Amino acid sequence: CASTSGGNYGYTF.

This clone came up once. The chain couples TRBV5-1 to TRBJ1-1; the match to TRBD1 covers 7 bases. The CDR3 is made up of 15 amino acids. Trimming at V came to 4 bases and at J to 0 bases, leaving 6 bases not matched to a gene. Germline loops: CDR1 SGHRS, CDR2 YFSETQ. CDR3 protein: CASSIGQVMNTEAFF. For the CDR3, the DNA is TGCGCCAGCAGCATCGGACAGGTCATGAACACTGAAGCTTTCTTT.

This clone was seen just once. V usage is TRBV11-2 and J usage is TRBJ2-1; tentatively, D is TRBD2 (6 bases). From germline, CDR1 is SGHAT and CDR2 FQNNGV. V was pared by 0 bases and J by 15 bases, with 12 bases between. The CDR3 is 12 amino acids. The CDR3 sequence: CASSLDRRERFF. The CDR3 region has the DNA TGTGCCAGCAGCTTAGATCGGCGGGAAAGGTTCTTC.

CDR3 nucleotide sequence: TGTGCCATAATTGGACAGGGTGGAAACACCATATATTTT. It yields the protein CAIIGQGGNTIYF. The chain recombines TRBV10-3 with TRBJ1-3, with 8 nucleotides matching TRBD1. This CDR3 has 13 amino acids. The germline CDR1 and CDR2 sequences are ENHRY and SYGVKD. Unmatched junction bases numbered 4, after V lost 9 bases and J lost 3 bases.

This clone has only a few counts. This rearrangement joins TRBV24-1 to TRBJ1-5, with D perhaps TRBD1 (5 bases). Trimming stripped 5 bases from V and 2 bases from J, with 15 bases between. Per germline, CDR1 KGHDR and CDR2 SFDVKD. The CDR3 has 16 amino acids. This CDR3 is CATSGAGKERNQPQHF. The DNA for the CDR3 is TGTGCCACCAGTGGGGCAGGGAAGGAACGCAATCAGCCCCAGCATTTT.